The next 17 T cell receptor beta chains were all read from a single sample in a study of cytomegalovirus exposure and HLA in healthy donors. The table came from immunoSEQ multiplex PCR; TCRdb's copy has only in-frame clones and leaves some out. The data hold approximately 240,000 clones, with around nine tenths observed a single time. Material: PBMCs. All receptors come from a young woman in good health and CMV-seronegative.

J is TRBJ1-6 and V is TRBV28; D uncertain. The germline CDR1 and CDR2 sequences are MDHEN and SYDVKM. With 6 bases removed from V and 0 bases from J, the gap between germline ends came to 6 bases. The CDR3 has 14 residues. Here the CDR3 reads CASRGSSYNSPLHF. The CDR3 region has the DNA TGTGCCAGCAGAGGGAGCTCCTATAATTCACCCCTCCACTTT.

The J gene is TRBJ2-7, the V gene TRBV28; D ambiguous. The CDR3 is 15 amino acids. Germline loops: CDR1 MDHEN, CDR2 SYDVKM. The V end was cut by 2 bases, the J end by 0 bases, with 11 bases between. The CDR3 bases are TGTGCCAGCAGTTTAGAGGTCCTTTCCTCCTACGAGCAGTACTTC. This encodes CASSLEVLSSYEQYF.

The chain is built from TRBV5-1 and TRBJ2-1; D is perhaps TRBD2 (5 bases). The germline gives CDR1 SGHRS, CDR2 YFSETQ. The CDR3 contains 14 residues. V was cut by 0 bases and J by 5 bases, with 9 bases left in between. The CDR3 is CASSLGRQDNEQFF. The DNA for the CDR3 is TGCGCCAGCAGCTTGGGGAGGCAGGACAATGAGCAGTTCTTC.

The rearrangement uses TRBV27 and TRBJ1-2; D gene unclear. Germline V lookup: CDR1 MNHEY, CDR2 SMNVEV (reference sequence). Trimming cost V 5 bases and J 3 bases, with 16 bases left between them. The CDR3 consists of 15 residues. The CDR3 bases are TGTGCCAGCAGTCCCCATACCGGGATAGACTATGGCTACACCTTC. It codes for CASSPHTGIDYGYTF.

CDR3 DNA sequence: TGTGCCAGCAGCCCACCGGGACAGGGAGAGGAAAAACTGTTTTTT. It yields the protein CASSPPGQGEEKLFF. The chain couples TRBV9 to TRBJ1-4; the match to TRBD1 covers 9 bases. This CDR3 is built from 15 residues. Germline assignment: CDR1 SGDLS and CDR2 YYNGEE. Trimming at V came to 4 bases and at J to 8 bases, leaving 9 bases not matched to a gene.

This chain links TRBV27 with TRBJ2-7; TRBD1 aligns across 9 bases. Per germline, CDR1 MNHEY and CDR2 SMNVEV (reference sequence). Trimming removed 3 bases from V and 3 bases from J; junction bases left unmatched: 3. The length of the CDR3 is 14 residues. The CDR3 DNA reads as TGTGCCAGCAGTTTTGGGACAGGGATCTACGAGCAGTACTTC. Encoded protein: CASSFGTGIYEQYF.

The rearrangement uses TRBV5-1 and TRBJ2-2; weak D call: TRBD1 (6 bases). CDR3 length: 15 residues. V lost 3 bases, J lost 0 bases, and 9 bases lay in between. From germline, CDR1 is SGHRS and CDR2 YFSETQ. The CDR3 coding sequence is TGCGCCAGCAGCTCTGACAGGCCGAACACCGGGGAGCTGTTTTTT. Its translation is CASSSDRPNTGELFF.

The chain has TRBV7-9 and TRBJ2-5; TRBD1 matches at 9 bases. V shed 9 bases, J shed 6 bases, and the junction held 14 bases outside the gene matches. The germline V gene encodes CDR1 SEHNR and CDR2 FQNEAQ (reference sequence). The CDR3 totals 15 residues. The CDR3 sequence: CASPPDGTGLQTQYF. The CDR3 DNA sequence: TGTGCCAGTCCCCCCGACGGGACAGGGCTTCAGACCCAGTACTTC.

The genes are TRBV5-1 and TRBJ2-7; 10 positions match TRBD2. CDR3 size: 13 residues. Germline CDR1 is SGHRS and CDR2 is YFSETQ. The J segment lost 6 bases and the V segment lost 0 bases, leaving 0 bases of the junction unmatched. The CDR3 sequence: CASSLGLAGEQYF. The DNA of the CDR3 is TGCGCCAGCAGCTTGGGACTAGCGGGCGAGCAGTACTTC.

The V gene is TRBV5-1, the J gene TRBJ2-6; 8 positions agree with TRBD1. This CDR3 is built from 18 residues. V was pared by 2 bases and J by 2 bases, with 9 bases of the junction left unmatched. Looked up from germline, CDR1 is SGHRS and CDR2 is YFSETQ. This chain's CDR3 is CASSLTGQGGTGANVLTF. The CDR3 bases are TGCGCCAGCAGCTTAACCGGACAGGGTGGAACTGGGGCCAACGTCCTGACTTTC.

The CDR3 is CASSIEASGNFMEQYF. The CDR3 DNA is TGTGCCAGTAGTATTGAGGCTAGCGGGAACTTTATGGAGCAGTACTTC. The chain is built from TRBV19 and TRBJ2-7, with 9 bases lining up with TRBD2. Germline V gene sequence: CDR1 LNHDA, CDR2 SQIVND (reference sequence). Unmatched junction bases numbered 13, after V lost 3 bases and J lost 7 bases. This CDR3 is built from 16 residues.

CDR3 nucleotide sequence: TGTGCCAGCAGCCCACGGGGTGAGCACTTCATGAACACTGAAGCTTTCTTT. It is translated as CASSPRGEHFMNTEAFF. The gene calls are TRBV7-9 and TRBJ1-1, with no clear D. Germline V gene data show CDR1 as SEHNR and CDR2 as FQNEAQ (reference sequence). Trimming pared 5 bases from V and 0 bases from J, leaving 19 bases between. CDR3 length: 17 residues.

This chain joins TRBV27 and TRBJ2-6, with 7 bases aligning to TRBD1. The CDR3 totals 17 residues. The germline V gene encodes CDR1 MNHEY and CDR2 SMNVEV (reference sequence). Trimming took 0 bases from V and 0 from J; bases not matched to a gene: 2. The CDR3 nucleotides are TGTGCCAGCAGTTTATCGAGGGACAGCTCTGGGGCCAACGTCCTGACTTTC. Amino acid sequence: CASSLSRDSSGANVLTF.

V usage is TRBV25-1 and J usage is TRBJ1-2, with TRBD1 as a possible D gene (5 bases). This CDR3 is built from 12 residues. The germline CDR1 and CDR2 sequences are MGHDK and SYGVNS. The ends were cut back, 5 bases at V and 8 bases at J, with 12 bases in the middle. In DNA form, the CDR3 reads TGTGCCAGCAGTTACCAGGGAAGGGGCTACACCTTC. Protein: CASSYQGRGYTF.

The genes are TRBV6-4 and TRBJ2-6, with D perhaps TRBD1 (6 bases). CDR3 length: 15 residues. Germline V gives CDR1 MRHNA, CDR2 SNTAGT. Trimming cost V 6 bases and J 0 bases, with 9 bases left between them. CDR3 sequence reads: CASSPQGSGANVLTF. The CDR3 DNA is TGTGCCAGCAGCCCACAGGGCTCTGGGGCCAACGTCCTGACTTTC.

The chain has TRBV15 and TRBJ1-4; the match to TRBD1 covers 9 bases. V lost 1 base and J lost 7; bases outside the gene matches: 16. The CDR3 spans 19 residues. Germline assignment: CDR1 LNHNV and CDR2 YYDKDF (reference sequence). Here the CDR3 reads CATSRAKQGAGGRSEKLFF. As DNA, the CDR3 is TGTGCCACCAGCAGAGCAAAACAGGGGGCCGGGGGGAGGAGTGAAAAACTGTTTTTT.

CDR3 amino acids: CASSQAGWGAEQYF. The CDR3, as DNA: TGTGCCAGCAGTCAAGCCGGGTGGGGAGCCGAGCAGTACTTC. The chain uses TRBV6-5 and TRBJ2-7; D perhaps matches TRBD2 (5 bases). Trimming stripped 5 bases from V and 6 bases from J, with 17 bases between. The CDR3 is 14 amino acids. CDR1 is MNHEY and CDR2 is SVGAGI in the germline V gene.